The T cell receptor (beta chain) described here comes from a study of Graves' ophthalmopathy and Graves' hyperthyroidism (dated by TCRdb to the late 2010s). Broadly, across the study: Peripheral blood was collected before any treatment was given, at the time of initial diagnosis. In total, 135 blood samples were TCR-sequenced: approximately 42 ophthalmopathy, some 75 hyperthyroidism and about 17 hyperthyroidism-to-ophthalmopathy patients. In more than five hyperthyroidism patients, the T-cell repertoires found in thyroid tissue were compared with those found in blood. To tell Graves' ophthalmopathy apart from Graves' hyperthyroidism, and to predict which patients would progress to ophthalmopathy, the study relied on TCR beta repertoire signatures. To explore V-J signatures that distinguish ophthalmopathy from hyperthyroidism, a discovery set of around 100 patients was enrolled, made up of 43 with ophthalmopathy and fewer than 60 with stable hyperthyroidism. After sampling, hyperthyroidism patients received methimazole starting at 30 mg daily, and ophthalmopathy patients received high-dose intravenous methylprednisolone. An independent validation cohort was composed of 18 hyperthyroidism patients and 17 patients who later progressed from hyperthyroidism to ophthalmopathy.

V is pruned by 4 bases and J by 3 bases, leaving 6 bases of the junction without a gene match. Including the terminal cysteine and phenylalanine, the CDR3 comprises 16 residues. Only the CDR3 region is kept as DNA, spanning 48 bases read in frame from base 1. CDR1 and CDR2 (KGHDR, SFDVKD) derive from the germline V gene. A patient counted as having stable hyperthyroidism if there was no progression to ophthalmopathy within 18 months of follow-up. Hyperthyroidism patients were newly diagnosed, were aged 18 to 65 years, and had a disease duration under 2 months. Patients with other autoimmune diseases, uncontrolled infections, pregnancy or lactation were excluded from the study. Diagnosis relied on clinical symptoms, serum thyroxine, TRAb, thyroid ultrasound and orbital computed tomography. Ficoll-Paque density gradient centrifugation was used to isolate PBMCs from around 10 ml of fresh peripheral blood. Total RNA was extracted with Trizol reagent and quality-checked on an Agilent 2100 Bioanalyzer.

This clonotype was counted many times. Its antigen is not yet known. There are no base qualities to consult, and no much larger clone falls within one base. Study-wide conclusions, independent of this receptor: In validation, the model predicted ophthalmopathy progression with more than 55% sensitivity and less than 80% specificity; some 13 predicted patients were CT-confirmed with GO in a median of approximately six months. In cross-validation, the 13-signature model distinguished ophthalmopathy from stable hyperthyroidism with nearly 90% sensitivity and just under 84% specificity, and in the test set the corresponding values were approximately 80% and 75%. No statistical method was used to set the sample size in advance, and the investigators knew which group each participant was assigned to. Most expanded thyroid clonotypes with a frequency above 0.001 also appeared in blood, which suggests that blood repertoires may reflect the immune response in the thyroid.

For repertoire sequencing, TCR beta CDR3 regions were amplified from RNA transcripts. HTBI primers and the Qiagen OneStep RT-PCR kit were used in a first-round RT-PCR, which was followed by a second-round multiplex PCR, size selection and purification. The libraries underwent paired-end sequencing with 100 bp reads on an Illumina HiSeq2000. In the original analysis: SOAPnuke was used to process the reads, throwing out any read that had adapters, had uncalled bases, had a mean Phred below 15, or lacked an exact constant-primer or identifier match. COPE v1.2.5 was used to merge the high-quality paired reads. Clonotypes were defined as unique nucleotide sequences and were aligned to IMGT TRB V, D and J references using MiTCR v1.1. Only V-J combinations with frequency above 0.0001 were analysed, covering around 99% of repertoires. For each V-J combination, a TCR clonal expansion and chaos score was defined as the ratio of F50 clonal expansion to chaos observed in the TCRdist matrix. Welch's t-statistics and random forest were used to reduce the features to 13 V-J combinations, which were then used as input to a naive Bayes classifier. The Morisita-Horn index was used to measure how similar the thyroid and blood repertoires were. The public reads were reanalyzed by TCRdb: fastp trimming at Q25, MiXCR alignment, in-frame beta chains only. Records with the same CDR3 protein are collapsed into one entry carrying the most frequent genes and DNA. The V and J calls come from TCRdb's annotation, not from the publication. The sample includes some 370,000 distinct CDR3 sequences, with about 15% observed a single time. The leading ten clones occupy 2% to 3% of the sample.

Sequencing was done on a sample of peripheral blood. The sequence joins TRBV24-1 to TRBJ2-2; TRBD1 fits 8 bases in the junction. This clonotype originated in an adult woman with stable Graves' hyperthyroidism. DNA sequence: TGTGCCACCAGTGAGAGAGGACAGGGAGACACCGGGGAGCTGTTTTTT. This translates into CATSERGQGDTGELFF.